A single sample is the source of the 20 T cell receptor beta chains below, sequenced in a study of shared clonotypes between healthy human individuals. Assay: immunoSEQ multiplex PCR; the TCRdb copy retains only in-frame clones and omits some. The table records about 680,000 clones, more than 70% of them present only once. The material sequenced was memory CD4+ T cells sorted from blood. As to subset: CD45RA-negative fraction. Receptor source: a woman in her twenties or thirties in good health.

This chain links TRBV5-8 with TRBJ2-7; tentative D call: TRBD2 (6 bases). V shed 4 bases and J shed 1 base, with 12 bases lying between them. There are 14 residues in the CDR3. Per germline, CDR1 SGHTS and CDR2 YDEGEE. CDR3 nucleotides: TGTGCCAGCAGCCCCCGGGAGATTTCCTACGAGCAGTACTTC. Its translation: CASSPREISYEQYF.

Written as DNA, the CDR3 is TGTGCCAGCACCGAATGGAGCGGAGCAAGCTCCTACGAGCAGTACTTC. Translation gives CASTEWSGASSYEQYF. V and J are TRBV21-1 and TRBJ2-7; no check of the table's D call, TRBD2, against the DNA was made. TRBV21-1 is noted as a pseudogene. The CDR3 is 16 amino acids.

This clone was observed a handful of times. Other DNA sequences in the sample encode the same CDR3. The chain couples TRBV5-1 to TRBJ1-5, with D possibly TRBD1 on 6 matching bases. This CDR3 region has 14 residues. V was cut by 0 bases and J by 3 bases, with 7 bases left in between. The germline V gene has CDR1 SGHRS and CDR2 YFSETQ. CDR3 coding DNA: TGCGCCAGCAGCTTGGAGGGGGACAATCAGCCCCAGCATTTT. This encodes CASSLEGDNQPQHF.

This clone turned up a few times. The chain carries TRBV19 and TRBJ2-4; unclear D gene. CDR3 length: 16 residues. The germline CDR1 and CDR2 sequences are LNHDA and SQIVND (reference sequence). Trimming left V 1 base short and J 0 bases short, with 10 bases between. CDR3 sequence reads: CASSIGGRVAKNIQYF. DNA of the CDR3: TGTGCCAGTAGTATAGGAGGCCGTGTAGCCAAAAACATTCAGTACTTC. Full variable domain (outside the CDR3, taken from reference TRBV19 and TRBJ2-4): DGGITQSPKYLFRKEGQNVTLSCEQNLNHDAMYWYRQDPGQGLRLIYYSQIVNDFQKGDIAEGYSVSREKKESFPLTVTSAQKNPTAFYLCASSIGGRVAKNIQYFGAGTRLSVL.

This chain uses TRBV18 with TRBJ1-5, with D unresolved. With 2 bases removed from V and 4 bases from J, the gap between germline ends came to 18 bases. The CDR3 extends over 17 amino acids. Germline V gene data show CDR1 as KGHSH and CDR2 as LQKENI. The CDR3 DNA sequence: TGTGCCAGCTCACCAGTCTCCCTGGTCGCCAGGAATCAGCCCCAGCATTTT. This translates into CASSPVSLVARNQPQHF. Full variable domain (missing parts from reference TRBV18 and TRBJ1-5): NAGVMQNPRHLVRRRGQEARLRCSPMKGHSHVYWYRQLPEEGLKFMVYLQKENIIDESGMPKERFSAEFPKEGPSILRIQQVVRGDSAAYFCASSPVSLVARNQPQHFGDGTRLSIL.

V usage is TRBV6-6 and J usage is TRBJ1-5, with 8 bases fitting TRBD1. V lost 2 bases and J lost 6; bases outside the gene matches: 6. The CDR3 is 15 residues long. In germline, CDR1 is MNHNY, CDR2 SVGAGI (reference sequence). CDR3 sequence: CASSYETGGGQPQHF. The DNA of the CDR3 is TGTGCCAGCAGTTACGAAACAGGGGGGGGTCAGCCCCAGCATTTT.

The CDR3 DNA sequence: TGTGCCAGTAGTGGGGAATTGGGTCAGCCCCAGCATTTT. It specifies CASSGELGQPQHF. The chain recombines TRBV19 with TRBJ1-5; no reliable D call. There are 13 residues in the CDR3. CDR1 LNHDA and CDR2 SQIVND come from the germline V gene (reference sequence). With 5 bases removed from V and 6 bases from J, the gap between germline ends came to 11 bases.

Ten or more counts support this clone. This rearrangement joins TRBV5-1 to TRBJ2-1, with 9 bases identical to TRBD2. This CDR3 spans 15 amino acids. With 0 bases clipped from V and 7 bases from J, the junction kept 5 bases outside the gene matches. Germline V gene data show CDR1 as SGHRS and CDR2 as YFSETQ. CDR3 nucleotide sequence: TGCGCCAGCAGCTTGGTTAGCGGGAGAGAAAATGAGCAGTTCTTC. Translating it yields CASSLVSGRENEQFF.

This clone appeared a few times. The J gene is TRBJ1-2, the V gene TRBV19; no firm D call. Trimming removed 4 bases from V and 1 base from J, with 4 bases in between. This CDR3 is 12 amino acids long. Germline CDR1 is LNHDA and CDR2 is SQIVND (reference sequence). DNA for the CDR3: TGTGCCAGTAGTACCAATAACTATGGCTACACCTTC. Its protein product is CASSTNNYGYTF.

The chain combines TRBV25-1 with TRBJ2-5; the match to TRBD1 covers 11 bases. CDR3 length: 16 amino acids. CDR1 and CDR2 from the germline V gene are MGHDK and SYGVNS. V shed 7 bases and J 4 bases; nucleotides not matched to a gene: 11. CDR3 loop: CASTTDWGQGGETQYF. In DNA, the CDR3 is TGTGCCAGCACCACTGATTGGGGACAGGGGGGAGAGACCCAGTACTTC.

This clone was recorded many times. The V and J genes are TRBV19 and TRBJ1-2; D is unclear. Trimming took off 3 bases at V and 4 bases at J, with 9 bases between the two ends. Germline assignment: CDR1 LNHDA and CDR2 SQIVND (reference sequence). This CDR3 is built from 13 residues. CDR3 nucleotide sequence: TGTGCCAGTAGTATTGCAGTTTTCTATGGCTACACCTTC. As protein: CASSIAVFYGYTF. Complete variable domain (other parts from reference TRBV19 and TRBJ1-2): DGGITQSPKYLFRKEGQNVTLSCEQNLNHDAMYWYRQDPGQGLRLIYYSQIVNDFQKGDIAEGYSVSREKKESFPLTVTSAQKNPTAFYLCASSIAVFYGYTFGSGTRLTVV.

This chain uses TRBV10-1 with TRBJ2-3; D may be TRBD1 or TRBD2 (5 bases each). CDR1 and CDR2 from the germline V gene are WNHNN and SYGVQD (reference sequence). This CDR3 spans 15 amino acids. V was cut by 0 bases and J by 1 base, with 8 bases left in between. CDR3 in amino acids: CASSESRGGTDTQYF. The CDR3 bases are TGCGCCAGCAGTGAGTCGAGGGGTGGCACAGATACGCAGTATTTT.

Here the CDR3 DNA reads TGTGCCAGCAGTTTATCGAGCAGGGCCTACGAGCAGTACTTC. This encodes CASSLSSRAYEQYF. The V gene is TRBV27, the J gene TRBJ2-7; maybe TRBD1 (5 bases). The ends were cut back, 0 bases at V and 2 bases at J, with 8 bases in the middle. The germline V gene encodes CDR1 MNHEY and CDR2 SMNVEV (reference sequence). The CDR3 contains 14 residues.

The rearrangement joins TRBV19 to TRBJ1-2; D is possibly TRBD1 (5 bases). The CDR3 has 17 amino acids. Between the trimmed V and J ends, which lost 0 bases and 4 bases, there was a span of 18 bases. Germline loops: CDR1 LNHDA, CDR2 SQIVND (reference sequence). CDR3 region: CASSIERDRRHFYGYTF. The CDR3 region has the DNA TGTGCCAGTAGTATAGAGAGGGACCGACGCCACTTCTATGGCTACACCTTC.

V is TRBV5-4 and J is TRBJ2-7, with TRBD1 matching over 8 bases. Germline trimming cut 3 bases from V and 2 bases from J; bases unmatched to any gene: 4. Germline V gene lookup returns CDR1 SGHNT and CDR2 YYREEE (reference sequence). The CDR3 has 14 amino acids. The DNA for the CDR3 is TGTGCCAGCAGCTCGGACAGGGACACCTACGAGCAGTACTTC. This encodes CASSSDRDTYEQYF.

The chain joins TRBV7-9 to TRBJ1-4, with D unresolved. CDR1 is SEHNR, CDR2 FQNEAQ, per germline (reference sequence). The CDR3 has 15 residues. V shed 6 bases and J shed 5 bases, with 16 bases lying between them. The CDR3 coding sequence is TGTGCCAGCAGTCATCCGGGAACCACAAATGAAAAACTGTTTTTT. It is translated as CASSHPGTTNEKLFF. Together with reference TRBV7-9 and TRBJ1-4, the CDR3 gives the full variable domain: DTGVSQNPRHKITKRGQNVTFRCDPISEHNRLYWYRQTLGQGPEFLTYFQNEAQLEKSRLLSDRFSAERPKGSFSTLEIQRTEQGDSAMYLCASSHPGTTNEKLFFGSGTQLSVL.

The chain carries TRBV5-5 and TRBJ2-5; TRBD1 aligns across 12 bases. The CDR3 covers 18 residues. J was trimmed by 5 bases and V by 2 bases; bases with no gene match: 13. Germline CDR1 and CDR2: SGHKS and YYEKEE (reference sequence). As DNA, the CDR3 is TGTGCCAGCAGCTTTGTGTCGGGACAGGGGGCGAGAGGGGAGACCCAGTACTTC. Translated: CASSFVSGQGARGETQYF.

This clone was counted a few times. The rearrangement joins TRBV4-2 to TRBJ2-1, with TRBD2 identical over 9 bases. CDR3 length equals 17 residues. Germline CDR1 is LGHNA and CDR2 is YNFKEQ. The V gene end was trimmed by 0 bases and the J gene end by 4 bases; junction bases not matched to a gene: 7. CDR3: CASSQDAASGAYNEQFF. CDR3 sequence (DNA): TGTGCCAGCAGCCAAGATGCGGCTAGCGGGGCTTACAATGAGCAGTTCTTC.

V gene TRBV9 combines with J gene TRBJ2-5; 11 bases map to TRBD2. The length of the CDR3 is 15 residues. The germline V gene has CDR1 SGDLS and CDR2 YYNGEE. V lost 4 bases to trimming and J lost 5 bases; unmatched junction nucleotides: 7. CDR3 residues: CASSLNSGRAETQYF. CDR3 sequence (DNA): TGTGCCAGCAGCCTTAATAGCGGGAGGGCGGAGACCCAGTACTTC. The variable domain in full, with the rest retrieved from reference TRBV9 and TRBJ2-5, is DSGVTQTPKHLITATGQRVTLRCSPRSGDLSVYWYQQSLDQGLQFLIQYYNGEERAKGNILERFSAQQFPDLHSELNLSSLELGDSALYFCASSLNSGRAETQYFGPGTRLLVL.

This clone was seen just once. CDR3 amino acids: CASSSTGVLGEKLFF. The CDR3 DNA reads TGTGCCAGCAGCTCTACAGGGGTCTTAGGGGAAAAACTGTTTTTT. This chain links TRBV5-6 with TRBJ1-4; 7 nucleotides align to TRBD1. Per the germline V gene, CDR1 is SGHDT and CDR2 is YYEEEE. V was clipped by 3 bases and J by 8 bases; unmatched bases: 10. CDR3 length: 15 residues.